These T cell receptor beta chains were read from a single sample in a study of post-analysis software for immune sequencing data. TCRdb re-called the PCR reads with MiXCR, one entry per CDR3 protein. There are about 430,000 distinct CDR3 sequences in the sample; approximately 42% occur only once, and approximately 7.7% lies in the top ten. The sample consisted of blood. The receptors derive from a girl aged 2 to 9 with multiple sclerosis. Each CDR3 is given with its conserved first and last residue. Part of the rows lack a size; the others show once, few, many or a class for expanded clones.

V,J,size,length,CDR3
TRBV6-6,TRBJ2-1,few,14,CASSRTSGVDEQFF
TRBV25-1,TRBJ1-5,NA,13,CASSEIHDQPQHF
TRBV7-4,TRBJ1-5,few,16,CASSLWLGNSNQPQHF
TRBV27,TRBJ2-1,few,11,CASSSQSEQFF
TRBV7-9,TRBJ2-5,NA,17,CASSLSWQGRNQETQYF
TRBV12-3/TRBV12-4,TRBJ2-7,few,14,CASSPGLSSYEQYF
TRBV29-1,NA,few,12,CSASDRAYEQYF
TRBV10-3,TRBJ2-1,few,19,CAISGGSVGEREPYNEQFF
TRBV20-1,TRBJ2-5,NA,11,CSARTKETQYF
TRBV5-6,TRBJ1-2,few,13,CASSGVLAGGYTF
TRBV6-5,TRBJ2-5,many,16,CASRGYTTGTQETQYF
TRBV7-2,TRBJ2-7,few,15,CASSPIGGGFGEQYF
TRBV6-6,TRBJ1-5,NA,13,CASSRQGSQPQHF
TRBV18,NA,NA,14,CASSPPGDAETQYF
TRBV18,TRBJ2-5,NA,15,CASSPASGRLETQYF
TRBV7-2,TRBJ1-2,few,17,CASSLGGSGGWNYGYTF
TRBV4-1,TRBJ2-1,NA,14,CASSLPIARDEQFF
TRBV7-2,TRBJ1-4,few,15,CASSYPTGTAEKLFF
TRBV7-9,TRBJ2-5,NA,14,CASSLGQIYNEQYF
TRBV7-9,TRBJ2-6,NA,17,CASSQGLAGVGANVLTF
TRBV25-1,TRBJ1-2,NA,14,CASREWEGNYGYTF
TRBV13,TRBJ1-6,NA,15,CASSRQGASGSPLHF
TRBV27,TRBJ2-4,once,17,CASAALRNVEAKNIQYF
TRBV6-5,TRBJ1-2,NA,13,CASRSGGFYGYTF
TRBV5-1,TRBJ1-6,few,14,CASSSTETVEPLHF
TRBV24-1,TRBJ2-1,few,16,CATSDFKGAAYNEQFF
TRBV20-1,TRBJ1-2,few,12,CSRYRADYGYTF
TRBV28,TRBJ2-1,NA,15,CASSKTSGLNNEQFF
TRBV4-2,TRBJ1-5,once,19,CASSQEVWGAFDSNQPQHF
TRBV7-6,TRBJ2-5,few,16,CASSLDPRGYQETQYF
TRBV7-3,NA,NA,13,CASSLIPGDEQYF
TRBV27,TRBJ2-7,NA,16,CASSTIRASGTYEQYF
TRBV4-1,TRBJ2-3,NA,12,CASSSRGDTQYF
TRBV12-3/TRBV12-4,TRBJ1-4,NA,15,CASRPPGTGGGKLFF
TRBV7-3,TRBJ2-3,few,16,CASSVNGPLNPDTQYF
TRBV25-1,TRBJ2-1,NA,13,CASSGDTYNEQFF
TRBV5-1,TRBJ1-1,few,15,CVSSTSGTGITEAFF
TRBV7-2,TRBJ2-5,NA,16,CASSSTGTSSYNEQYF
TRBV24-1,TRBJ2-3,NA,18,CATSDPGTSGSGADTQYF
TRBV7-9,TRBJ2-3,NA,12,CASSVALDTQYF
TRBV20-1,TRBJ1-2,NA,13,CSALDRGYYGYTF
TRBV3-1,TRBJ2-1,few,17,CASSQDVARTYFPEQFF
TRBV2,TRBJ2-7,few,12,CASSKASYEQYF
TRBV7-9,TRBJ2-1,NA,14,CASSLAAGRDEQFF
TRBV4-1,TRBJ2-7,few,13,CASSQDFTGEQYF
TRBV6-2/TRBV6-3,TRBJ2-3,NA,18,CATLRNGGAFRAPDTQYF
TRBV5-1,TRBJ2-7,NA,13,CASRGQGYYEQYF
TRBV5-1,TRBJ2-7,NA,16,CASSLDQGGGAYEQYF
TRBV7-2,TRBJ2-1,NA,15,CASTVGLASLNEQFF
TRBV29-1,TRBJ2-1,NA,13,CSEGWGSYNEQFF
TRBV20-1,TRBJ1-5,few,11,CSASQGQPQHF
TRBV6-5,TRBJ1-1,NA,16,CASSPGTGPWGTEAFF
TRBV12-3/TRBV12-4,TRBJ1-5,NA,13,CASSLWGNQPQHF
TRBV20-1,TRBJ1-5,NA,15,CSASSPLGGNQPQHF
TRBV5-1,TRBJ2-3,NA,17,CASSQGLAGEKADTQYF
TRBV4-1,TRBJ1-5,once,15,CASSQDVGFNQPQHF
TRBV7-9,TRBJ2-1,few,10,CASRGREQFF
TRBV7-9,TRBJ1-1,few,16,CASSLPGTGAGTEAFF
TRBV10-2,TRBJ2-6,few,16,CASSDFDSSGANVLTF
TRBV2,NA,few,17,CASSGTPWTGSQETQYF